One and the same sample provided the 12 T cell receptor beta chains below, sequenced in a study of blood T cell repertoires in COVID-19. The table came from immunoSEQ multiplex PCR; TCRdb's copy has only in-frame clones and leaves some out. The sample carries about 320,000 clones, around 92% recorded once. Sequences were obtained from peripheral blood. The receptors here all came from a man between 18 and 29 years old who had recovered from COVID-19.

This chain joins TRBV12-3 or TRBV12-4 and TRBJ1-4; the D gene is possibly TRBD1 (5 bases). This CDR3 contains 12 residues. Between the trimmed V and J ends, which lost 7 bases and 11 bases, there was a span of 14 bases. CDR3 residues: CASTPAGRKLFF. CDR3 DNA: TGTGCCAGCACCCCGGCAGGGCGGAAACTGTTTTTT.

The rearrangement joins TRBV7-3 to TRBJ2-2; 12 positions agree with TRBD1. Unmatched junction bases numbered 8, after V lost 5 bases and J lost 7 bases. This CDR3 has 16 residues. Germline lookup yields CDR1 SGHTA and CDR2 FQGTGA. The chain's CDR3 is CASSLSGTGGHGELFF. CDR3 in DNA: TGTGCCAGCAGCCTTTCCGGGACAGGGGGCCACGGGGAGCTGTTTTTT.

V and J are TRBV30 and TRBJ2-1; possibly TRBD1 for D (6 bases). The V gene's germline CDR1 is GTSNPN and CDR2 SVGIG (reference sequence). This CDR3 region has 14 residues. V was trimmed by 1 base and J by 7 bases, leaving 14 bases between them. CDR3 sequence (DNA): TGTGCCTGGAGTGGGGACCGAGGGGGAAATGAGCAGTTCTTC. This encodes CAWSGDRGGNEQFF. The entire variable domain, with the rest obtained from reference TRBV30 and TRBJ2-1, is as follows: SQTIHQWPATLVQPVGSPLSLECTVEGTSNPNLYWYRQAAGRGLQLLFYSVGIGQISSEVPQNLSASRPQDRQFILSSKKLLLSDSGFYLCAWSGDRGGNEQFFGPGTRLTVL.

This chain uses TRBV7-3 with TRBJ1-3; D perhaps matches TRBD1 (5 bases). The CDR3 sequence is 16 residues long. Trimming shortened V by 2 bases and J by 4 bases, and 15 bases separated the two germline ends. Germline-derived CDR1 and CDR2 are SGHTA and FQGTGA. This CDR3 is CASSLLPGGEGNTIYF. The CDR3 nucleotides are TGTGCCAGCAGCTTACTCCCCGGGGGGGAAGGAAACACCATATATTTT.

Turning to this clone: Other DNA sequences in the same sample also yield this CDR3. J is TRBJ2-7 and V is TRBV30; D not resolved. This CDR3 contains 12 residues. The ends were cut back, 3 bases at V and 0 bases at J, with 6 bases in the middle. The germline V gene has CDR1 GTSNPN and CDR2 SVGIG (reference sequence). CDR3 residues: CAWSASSYEQYF. In DNA, the CDR3 is TGTGCCTGGAGCGCTAGCTCCTACGAGCAGTACTTC. Full variable domain (outside the CDR3, taken from reference TRBV30 and TRBJ2-7): SQTIHQWPATLVQPVGSPLSLECTVEGTSNPNLYWYRQAAGRGLQLLFYSVGIGQISSEVPQNLSASRPQDRQFILSSKKLLLSDSGFYLCAWSASSYEQYFGPGTRLTVT.

This chain connects TRBV15 to TRBJ2-7; D is undetermined. Trimming removed 0 bases from V and 4 bases from J, with 7 bases in between. Germline assignment: CDR1 LNHNV and CDR2 YYDKDF (reference sequence). CDR3 length: 13 residues. The CDR3 bases are TGTGCCACCAGCAGAGATAGCTATTACGAGCAGTACTTC. Protein: CATSRDSYYEQYF.

The rearrangement joins TRBV12-3 or TRBV12-4 to TRBJ1-2; tentative D call: TRBD1 (5 bases). The CDR3 runs to 13 residues. V was trimmed by 10 bases and J by 1 base, leaving 13 bases between them. The CDR3 DNA follows: TGTGCCAACGCCGGGGGGAATAACTATGGCTACACCTTC. Protein: CANAGGNNYGYTF.

V usage is TRBV29-1 and J usage is TRBJ2-7; D call uncertain. The CDR3 is 12 amino acids. The germline gives CDR1 SQVTM, CDR2 ANQGSEA. V lost 3 bases, J lost 2 bases, and 8 bases lay in between. The CDR3 DNA reads TGCAGCGTTGAGAACCTAGCCTACGAGCAGTACTTC. It codes for CSVENLAYEQYF.

The rearrangement links TRBV6-2 or TRBV6-3 to TRBJ2-7; a possible D gene is TRBD1 (6 bases). CDR3 length: 13 residues. V gave up 7 bases and J gave up 6 bases, with 16 bases separating them. Germline V lookup: CDR1 MNHEY, CDR2 SVGEGT. The CDR3 here is CASTYSRGGEQYF. In nucleotides, the CDR3 is TGTGCCAGCACTTATTCCCGAGGGGGCGAGCAGTACTTC.

V gene TRBV15 combines with J gene TRBJ2-1, with 8 bases aligning to TRBD2. V was pared by 1 base and J by 4 bases, with 9 bases of the junction left unmatched. Germline CDR1 is LNHNV and CDR2 is YYDKDF (reference sequence). There are 17 residues in the CDR3. The chain's CDR3 is CATSRGDSGTQYNEQFF. The CDR3 nucleotides read TGTGCCACCAGCAGAGGCGATAGCGGGACCCAATACAATGAGCAGTTCTTC.

The chain joins TRBV5-1 to TRBJ2-1; no definite D call. Per the germline V gene, CDR1 is SGHRS and CDR2 is YFSETQ. This CDR3 is 15 amino acids long. V was clipped by 0 bases and J by 2 bases, with 9 bases between them. CDR3 bases: TGCGCCAGCAGCTTGGATGGCGAGGCCTACAATGAGCAGTTCTTC. Protein: CASSLDGEAYNEQFF.

The V gene is TRBV5-1, the J gene TRBJ2-7; 7 bases line up with TRBD2. Per the germline V gene, CDR1 is SGHRS and CDR2 is YFSETQ. The CDR3 length is 16 residues. The ends lost 0 bases at V and 2 bases at J; junction bases unmatched: 8. CDR3 bases: TGCGCCAGCAGCTTGGGAGGGACTACCACCCCCTACGAGCAGTACTTC. Translation gives CASSLGGTTTPYEQYF.